Detailed here is one T cell receptor (beta chain). Its antigen is not identified. Purity exceeded 98% in all sorted populations. Expressed TCRB transcripts were sequenced, since all the RNA that had been isolated was reverse transcribed. Sequenced by immunoSEQ multiplex PCR; TCRdb stores in-frame clones only, minus some. Altogether 60,000 or so clones are present, roughly 60% being singletons, with the ten largest covering roughly 2.4%. V lost 5 bases, J lost 5 bases, and 19 bases lay in between. The CDR3 totals 15 residues. Germline V CDR1 and CDR2: SGHRS, YFSETQ. The sample comes from a study of beta chain features in type 1 diabetes. Study-wide context: Cells sorted and examined across all samples totaled approximately 100 million.

Study-wide results and limits: Comparison showed that naive, central memory and Treg TCRB repertoires appeared more similar among patients than among healthy donors. More deletions and fewer insertions at VDJ junctions were seen in type 1 diabetes patients.

This clonotype originated in a woman between 18 and 29 years old in good health. This chain links TRBV5-1 with TRBJ2-5; possibly TRBD1 for D (6 bases). The sample consisted of Tregs from blood. CDR3 in amino acids: CASRRYPRQGETQYF. For the CDR3, the DNA is TGCGCCAGCAGAAGGTACCCTCGGCAGGGGGAGACCCAGTACTTC.